These 29 T cell receptor beta chains were sequenced from one sample in a study of human T cells and chemical hapten exposure. TCRdb re-called the RACE reads with MiXCR, one entry per CDR3 protein. The table includes around 380,000 distinct CDR3 sequences, 4% to 5.5% detected once. Stated time point: patch test 1, 2 weeks after DPC sensitization. Treatment described: therapeutic diphenylcyclopropenone sensitization with weekly scalp DPC. The starting material was whole blood, obtained in connection with sensitization to the hapten diphenylcyclopropenone (DPC). The source is a woman aged 45-65 years with alopecia areata. Some clones in this sample may be carry-over from other donors' samples.

The chain combines TRBV10-3 with TRBJ2-3, with TRBD2 matching 7 bases. V gave up 5 bases and J gave up 4 bases; unmatched junction bases: 6. This CDR3 spans 14 amino acids. The germline V gene has CDR1 ENHRY and CDR2 SYGVKD. The CDR3 DNA sequence: TGTGCCATCAGTACCGGACTAGGCCCAGATACGCAGTATTTT. This gives the protein CAISTGLGPDTQYF.

In this sample, this clonotype turned up many times. This chain connects TRBV6-1 to TRBJ1-5; no definite D call. Trimming stripped 2 bases from V and 9 bases from J, with 14 bases between. Germline V lookup: CDR1 MNHNS, CDR2 SASEGT. The CDR3 covers 14 residues. The CDR3 DNA sequence: TGTGCCAGCAGTGAACGAGGCAGCCCCGGGCCCCAGCATTTT. As protein: CASSERGSPGPQHF.

Ten or more counts support this clonotype. V is TRBV30 and J is TRBJ2-7; 10 nucleotides match TRBD2. J was trimmed by 3 bases and V by 0 bases; bases with no gene match: 5. CDR3 length: 15 residues. The V gene's germline CDR1 is GTSNPN and CDR2 SVGIG (reference sequence). CDR3 nucleotide sequence: TGTGCCTGGAGTGTACTAGCGGGACTAAGCTACGAGCAGTACTTC. Encoded protein: CAWSVLAGLSYEQYF.

This clonotype came up many times. In DNA form, the CDR3 reads TGCGCCAGCGCGGGGACTCAGGCAGTCTACACCTTC. Amino acid sequence: CASAGTQAVYTF. The rearrangement joins TRBV5-1 to TRBJ1-2; weak D call: TRBD1 (5 bases). The CDR3 totals 12 residues. Germline CDR1 and CDR2: SGHRS and YFSETQ. The V end was cut by 7 bases, the J end by 10 bases, with 17 bases between.

The chain couples TRBV7-2 to TRBJ2-3, with D hard to call. With 11 bases removed from V and 6 bases from J, the gap between germline ends came to 6 bases. Germline CDR1 SGHTA, CDR2 FQGNSA. CDR3 length equals 9 residues. The chain's CDR3 is CALGDTQYF. Written as DNA, the CDR3 is TGTGCCCTAGGGGATACGCAGTATTTT. Full variable domain (rest looked up from reference TRBV7-2 and TRBJ2-3): GAGVSQSPSNKVTEKGKDVELRCDPISGHTALYWYRQSLGQGLEFLIYFQGNSAPDKSGLPSDRFSAERTGGSVSTLTIQRTQQEDSAVYLCALGDTQYFGPGTRLTVL.

This clonotype has only a few counts. Here the CDR3 DNA reads TGTGCCAGCAGCGAAACAGGGGACAGGACAGATACGCAGTATTTT. The encoded protein is CASSETGDRTDTQYF. The chain is built from TRBV28 and TRBJ2-3; 8 bases are a match to TRBD1. This CDR3 comprises 15 residues. With 6 bases clipped from V and 3 bases from J, the junction kept 8 bases outside the gene matches. From germline, CDR1 is MDHEN and CDR2 SYDVKM.

In its sample, this clonotype was seen many times. The chain carries TRBV9 and TRBJ2-7; D is perhaps TRBD2 (7 bases). Germline V gene lookup returns CDR1 SGDLS and CDR2 YYNGEE. The CDR3 runs to 15 residues. V was clipped by 3 bases and J by 2 bases, with 15 bases between them. The CDR3 nucleotides are TGTGCCAGCAGCGAGGGGGGGAGCGGTACCTACGAGCAGTACTTC. Amino acids: CASSEGGSGTYEQYF.

This clonotype was seen ten or more times. V is TRBV6-2 or TRBV6-3 and J is TRBJ2-1, with 12 bases that match TRBD2. V dropped 7 bases and J dropped 12; count of bases not matched to a gene: 13. CDR3 size: 15 residues. CDR1 is MNHEY, CDR2 SVGEGT, per germline. DNA for the CDR3: TGTGCCAGCAACCTACTAGCGGGAGGACCCGATTGGCAGTTCTTC. Translating gives CASNLLAGGPDWQFF.

This clonotype was observed at least ten times. The CDR3 nucleotides are TGTGCCAGCAGTTCAGACAGGGACAATCAGCCCCAGCATTTT. This sequence encodes CASSSDRDNQPQHF. The gene calls are TRBV6-5 and TRBJ1-5; 7 nucleotides match TRBD1. Per the germline V gene, CDR1 is MNHEY and CDR2 is SVGAGI. CDR3 length: 14 amino acids. The V segment lost 4 bases and the J segment 3 bases; nucleotides outside the gene matches: 3.

This clonotype was found a few times. This chain connects TRBV29-1 to TRBJ2-2, with D perhaps matching TRBD2 (6 bases). V gave up 4 bases and J gave up 5 bases, with 14 bases separating them. There are 14 residues in the CDR3. CDR1 and CDR2 (germline): SQVTM, ANQGSEA. The CDR3 region is CSVAGPGDTGELFF. CDR3 coding DNA: TGCAGCGTTGCCGGTCCGGGAGATACCGGGGAGCTGTTTTTT.

This clonotype occurred a few times. The chain links TRBV27 to TRBJ2-7, with 8 bases lining up with TRBD1. The CDR3 is 15 amino acids. The germline V gene encodes CDR1 MNHEY and CDR2 SMNVEV (reference sequence). The V and J ends lost 5 bases and 2 bases, in that order; junction bases with no gene match: 8. In DNA, the CDR3 is TGTGCCAGCAGTCCACGACAGGGGATAGCCTACGAGCAGTACTTC. Amino acids: CASSPRQGIAYEQYF.

This clonotype showed up just a few times. The chain has TRBV7-2 and TRBJ2-3; a possible D gene is TRBD2 (5 bases). Trimming cost V 2 bases and J 1 base, with 13 bases left between them. CDR3 size: 16 residues. CDR1 is SGHTA and CDR2 is FQGNSA in the germline V gene. The CDR3 region has the DNA TGTGCCAGCAGCTTATGGCACGGGGTGGGCACAGATACGCAGTATTTT. Protein: CASSLWHGVGTDTQYF.

This clonotype occurred many times. This sequence joins TRBV28 and TRBJ2-3; D gene ambiguous. Germline V lookup: CDR1 MDHEN, CDR2 SYDVKM. This CDR3 comprises 14 residues. The V gene lost 5 bases and the J gene lost 3 bases, with 12 bases spanning the gap. CDR3 sequence (DNA): TGTGCCAGCAGTGCCTCACACAGTACAGATACGCAGTATTTT. Its translation: CASSASHSTDTQYF.

V and J are TRBV2 and TRBJ1-6; D is unresolved. Trimming removed 4 bases at V and 7 bases at J, with 11 bases between. This CDR3 region has 14 residues. Germline CDR1 is SNHLY and CDR2 is FYNNEI. CDR3 residues: CASSVNTVNSPLHF. Here the CDR3 DNA reads TGTGCCAGCAGTGTAAATACGGTGAATTCACCCCTCCACTTT. The whole variable domain, filled in from reference TRBV2 and TRBJ1-6, reads EPEVTQTPSHQVTQMGQEVILRCVPISNHLYFYWYRQILGQKVEFLVSFYNNEISEKSEIFDDQFSVERPDGSNFTLKIRSTKLEDSAMYFCASSVNTVNSPLHFGNGTRLTVT.

This clonotype was seen repeatedly, ten times or more. The chain carries TRBV24-1 and TRBJ2-7; D may match TRBD1 or TRBD2 (5 bases each). The CDR3 runs to 15 residues. V gave up 8 bases and J gave up 3 bases, with 19 bases separating them. CDR1 and CDR2 (germline): KGHDR, SFDVKD. For the CDR3, the DNA is TGTGCCACCACCCTTGGGGGACGTAGGATCTACGAGCAGTACTTC. Its translation is CATTLGGRRIYEQYF.

The chain combines TRBV5-4 with TRBJ2-7, with TRBD1 as a possible D gene (6 bases). Germline lookup yields CDR1 SGHNT and CDR2 YYREEE (reference sequence). V was trimmed by 4 bases and J by 0 bases, leaving 14 bases between them. This CDR3 is 15 amino acids long. The CDR3 DNA reads as TGTGCCAGCAGCATACCAGGGGCCCCCTCCTACGAGCAGTACTTC. It codes for CASSIPGAPSYEQYF.

In its sample, this clonotype was seen a few times. The chain combines TRBV28 with TRBJ2-5, with D perhaps TRBD2 (5 bases). The CDR3 spans 13 residues. V lost 8 bases, J lost 2 bases, and 12 bases lay in between. CDR1 MDHEN and CDR2 SYDVKM come from the germline V gene. DNA of the CDR3: TGTGCCAGCCGGACTGGTCCACAAGAGACCCAGTACTTC. Residues: CASRTGPQETQYF.

V and J are TRBV6-2 or TRBV6-3 and TRBJ2-7; D is possibly TRBD2 (5 bases). Germline loops: CDR1 MNHEY, CDR2 SVGEGT. Trimming removed 2 bases from V and 5 bases from J, with 7 bases in between. The CDR3 loop spans 12 amino acids. The CDR3 DNA reads as TGTGCCAGCAGTTACCGGAGGAACGAGCAGTACTTC. Its protein is CASSYRRNEQYF.

J is TRBJ2-2 and V is TRBV4-2; D may be TRBD1 or TRBD2 (5 bases each). This CDR3 is 17 amino acids long. V was cut by 3 bases and J by 4 bases, with 18 bases left in between. CDR1 is LGHNA and CDR2 is YNFKEQ in the germline V gene. The CDR3 DNA follows: TGTGCCAGCAGCCAGGAAGGGTCGGGGCAGAGCACCGGGGAGCTGTTTTTT. It is translated as CASSQEGSGQSTGELFF.

Only a few counts were recorded for this clonotype. V and J are TRBV15 and TRBJ1-4; D perhaps matches TRBD1 (5 bases). The CDR3 loop spans 15 amino acids. Germline V gives CDR1 LNHNV, CDR2 YYDKDF (reference sequence). V shed 5 bases and J shed 0 bases, with 10 bases lying between them. CDR3 amino acids: CATSLGGATNEKLFF. CDR3 nucleotides: TGTGCCACCAGCTTGGGGGGGGCAACTAATGAAAAACTGTTTTTT.

This clonotype appeared many times. The chain employs TRBV5-1 and TRBJ2-2; 12 nucleotides agree with TRBD1. Germline trimming cut 3 bases from V and 6 bases from J; bases unmatched to any gene: 3. Germline-derived CDR1 and CDR2 are SGHRS and YFSETQ. This CDR3 is built from 15 residues. Here the CDR3 reads CASSSGTGGSGELFF. The CDR3 coding sequence is TGCGCCAGCAGCTCCGGGACAGGGGGCTCCGGGGAGCTGTTTTTT. Supplemented by reference TRBV5-1 and TRBJ2-2, the full variable domain reads KAGVTQTPRYLIKTRGQQVTLSCSPISGHRSVSWYQQTPGQGLQFLFEYFSETQRNKGNFPGRFSGRQFSNSRSEMNVSTLELGDSALYLCASSSGTGGSGELFFGEGSRLTVL.

This clonotype came up many times. The chain uses TRBV12-3 or TRBV12-4 and TRBJ2-7, with TRBD1 matching over 8 bases. Germline trimming cut 6 bases from V and 5 bases from J; bases unmatched to any gene: 9. This CDR3 spans 14 amino acids. The DNA for the CDR3 is TGTGCCAGCAGCCTCAGGGGGCGCGGGAACGAGCAGTACTTC. Amino acid sequence: CASSLRGRGNEQYF.

This clonotype was recorded many times. This chain links TRBV25-1 with TRBJ1-1, with D maybe TRBD1 (6 bases). Trimming removed 1 base at V and 0 bases at J, with 15 bases between. The CDR3 runs to 17 residues. Germline CDR1 reads MGHDK; CDR2 reads SYGVNS. The CDR3 loop is CASSELGRGELNTEAFF. DNA of the CDR3: TGTGCCAGCAGTGAATTGGGTAGGGGGGAGCTGAACACTGAAGCTTTCTTT.

This chain links TRBV11-2 with TRBJ2-1; maybe TRBD2 (6 bases). The germline V gene has CDR1 SGHAT and CDR2 FQNNGV. The CDR3 sequence is 16 residues long. Between the trimmed V and J ends, which lost 1 base and 2 bases, there was a span of 12 bases. This CDR3 reads CASSLGPERAYNEQFF. CDR3 DNA sequence: TGTGCCAGCAGCTTAGGTCCCGAGCGGGCCTACAATGAGCAGTTCTTC.

The chain links TRBV5-1 to TRBJ2-7; TRBD1 is a possible D gene (5 bases). The V and J ends lost 2 bases and 3 bases respectively, with 12 bases between them. The germline CDR1 and CDR2 sequences are SGHRS and YFSETQ. The length of the CDR3 is 14 residues. The CDR3 DNA is TGCGCCAGCAGCTTAGGGGAAGTCCACTACGAGCAGTACTTC. Amino acid sequence: CASSLGEVHYEQYF.

This clonotype was observed a few times. The DNA for the CDR3 is TGTGCCAGCAGCGCAACAGGGGCTGAAGCTTTCTTT. Translating it yields CASSATGAEAFF. V usage is TRBV2 and J usage is TRBJ1-1; TRBD1 matches at 7 bases. The germline V gene encodes CDR1 SNHLY and CDR2 FYNNEI. With V trimmed by 6 bases and J by 6 bases, 4 bases remained unmatched. This CDR3 is built from 12 residues. The full variable domain, with the rest looked up from reference TRBV2 and TRBJ1-1, is EPEVTQTPSHQVTQMGQEVILRCVPISNHLYFYWYRQILGQKVEFLVSFYNNEISEKSEIFDDQFSVERPDGSNFTLKIRSTKLEDSAMYFCASSATGAEAFFGQGTRLTVV.

This clonotype showed up many times. This chain joins TRBV6-5 and TRBJ2-5; perhaps TRBD1 as D (5 bases). CDR1 and CDR2 (germline): MNHEY, SVGAGI. The V end lost 0 bases, the J end lost 4 bases, and 12 bases lay between the germline ends. CDR3 length equals 15 residues. CDR3 sequence: CASSYSTGRVETQYF. For the CDR3, the DNA is TGTGCCAGCAGTTACTCGACGGGCAGGGTAGAGACCCAGTACTTC.

V usage is TRBV9 and J usage is TRBJ2-3, with D perhaps TRBD1 (6 bases). Trimming stripped 4 bases from V and 2 bases from J, with 17 bases between. The germline V gene has CDR1 SGDLS and CDR2 YYNGEE. The CDR3 is 16 residues long. CDR3 loop: CASSQGSGHYTDTQYF. DNA for the CDR3: TGTGCCAGCAGCCAGGGGTCGGGACACTACACAGATACGCAGTATTTT.

CDR3 nucleotide sequence: TGTGCCACCAGTGAGACAGGGACAGATACGCAGTATTTT. This encodes CATSETGTDTQYF. The V call is TRBV24-1, the J call TRBJ2-3; 7 nucleotides match TRBD1. With V trimmed by 4 bases and J by 3 bases, 0 bases remained unmatched. The CDR3 is made up of 13 amino acids. The germline CDR1 and CDR2 sequences are KGHDR and SFDVKD.